This T cell receptor (beta chain) was recorded in a study of OX40 agonist ivuxolimab in advanced cancers. On the study more broadly: Those enrolled were approximately 83% male, with a mean age of approximately 60 years and ages from roughly 20 to 85.

CDR3 length: 16 amino acids. Trimming at V came to 3 bases and at J to 8 bases, leaving 9 bases not matched to a gene. Germline CDR1 is KGHSH and CDR2 is LQKENI. Some clones are missing from TCRdb's copy, which holds only in-frame ones; the method was immunoSEQ multiplex PCR. The sample includes tens of thousands of clones, roughly 89% of them seen just once. The sequence derives from an adult with an advanced solid tumor such as melanoma, head and neck, liver or kidney cancer. This specimen was CD4+ or CD8+ T cells sorted from blood, taken in a trial of the OX40 agonist ivuxolimab. The gene calls are TRBV18 and TRBJ1-6, with 8 bases lining up with TRBD1. CDR3 amino acids: CASSPRGRQDYSPLHF. The CDR3 DNA is TGTGCCAGCTCACCCAGGGGGCGGCAAGACTATTCACCCCTCCACTTT.